This is a list of T cell receptor beta chains from one sample in a study of T cell responses to AZD1222 COVID-19 vaccine. The table came from immunoSEQ multiplex PCR; TCRdb's copy has only in-frame clones and leaves some out. Altogether 150,000 to 200,000 clones are present, around 90% being singletons, with the ten largest covering around 0.99%. The sample here was peripheral blood, taken 28 days after the second AZD1222 dose. The receptor set was obtained from an adult who received the AZD1222 COVID-19 vaccine. Both conserved end residues are part of each CDR3. Fields, in order: J gene, V gene, clone size, D gene, CDR3 protein, CDR3 DNA. D genes are given only for firm matches. Some rows have no size entry. The others give once, few or many, or a class for an expanded clone.

J: TRBJ1-6
V: TRBV5-5
size: NA
D: NA
CDR3: CASSIVGTGGPLHF
DNA: TGTGCCAGCAGCATTGTAGGGACCGGTGGACCCCTCCACTTT

J: TRBJ1-1
V: TRBV9
size: once
D: TRBD1
CDR3: CASSYGTGSTEAFF
DNA: TGTGCCAGCAGCTACGGGACAGGGAGCACTGAAGCTTTCTTT

J: TRBJ1-2
V: TRBV2
size: NA
D: NA
CDR3: CASTPENYGYTF
DNA: TGTGCCAGCACTCCGGAGAACTATGGCTACACCTTC

J: TRBJ1-1
V: TRBV10-3
size: NA
D: TRBD1
CDR3: CAISESYRGDTEAFF
DNA: TGTGCCATCAGTGAGTCTTACAGGGGGGACACTGAAGCTTTCTTT

J: TRBJ1-5
V: TRBV23-1
size: NA
D: NA
CDR3: CAILARVSFFYSNQPQHF
DNA: TGCGCCATCCTAGCCAGGGTGAGTTTCTTTTATAGCAATCAGCCCCAGCATTTT

J: TRBJ2-3
V: TRBV7-2
size: NA
D: NA
CDR3: CASSLARGSADTQYF
DNA: TGTGCCAGCAGCTTAGCGCGGGGTAGCGCAGATACGCAGTATTTT

J: TRBJ2-1
V: TRBV19
size: NA
D: NA
CDR3: CASGLLYNEQFF
DNA: TGTGCCAGTGGACTACTCTACAATGAGCAGTTCTTC

J: TRBJ2-7
V: TRBV2
size: NA
D: NA
CDR3: CASSSRYEQYF
DNA: TGTGCCAGCTCCTCCCGGTACGAGCAGTACTTC

J: TRBJ1-1
V: TRBV4-1
size: NA
D: NA
CDR3: CASSRAGTQVMNTEAFF
DNA: TGCGCCAGCAGCCGCGCCGGGACCCAAGTGATGAACACTGAAGCTTTCTTT

J: TRBJ2-2
V: TRBV5-6
size: few
D: TRBD1
CDR3: CASSTGQGWLGELFF
DNA: TGTGCCAGCAGCACCGGACAGGGTTGGTTAGGGGAGCTGTTTTTT

J: TRBJ1-6
V: TRBV11-1
size: NA
D: NA
CDR3: CASSPEEDSPLHF
DNA: TGTGCCAGCAGCCCGGAGGAGGATTCACCCCTCCACTTT

J: TRBJ1-4
V: TRBV10-3
size: NA
D: NA
CDR3: CAISAGSATNEKLFF
DNA: TGTGCCATCAGTGCGGGGTCTGCAACTAATGAAAAACTGTTTTTT

J: TRBJ1-2
V: TRBV7-9
size: NA
D: NA
CDR3: CASSDRTVYGYTF
DNA: TGTGCCAGCAGCGACCGGACAGTTTATGGCTACACCTTC

J: TRBJ1-3
V: TRBV5-1
size: NA
D: NA
CDR3: CASSLRAQGGGNTIYF
DNA: TGCGCCAGCAGCTTGAGAGCGCAGGGAGGTGGAAACACCATATATTTT

J: TRBJ1-6
V: TRBV7-2
size: NA
D: TRBD1
CDR3: CASSQGQGENSPLHF
DNA: TGTGCCAGCAGCCAAGGACAGGGGGAAAATTCACCCCTCCACTTT

J: TRBJ1-2
V: TRBV6-1
size: NA
D: NA
CDR3: CASSENSYGYTF
DNA: TGTGCCAGCAGTGAAAACAGCTATGGCTACACCTTC

J: TRBJ1-1
V: TRBV6-5
size: NA
D: TRBD1
CDR3: CASSRDRGLSEAFF
DNA: TGTGCCAGCAGTCGTGACAGGGGCTTATCCGAAGCTTTCTTT

J: TRBJ2-2
V: TRBV10-3
size: NA
D: TRBD1
CDR3: CAISGPGQVNTGELFF
DNA: TGTGCCATCAGCGGTCCGGGACAGGTCAACACCGGGGAGCTGTTTTTT

J: TRBJ2-2
V: TRBV7-8
size: NA
D: TRBD1
CDR3: CASSLWTGNTGELFF
DNA: TGTGCCAGCAGCTTGTGGACAGGGAACACCGGGGAGCTGTTTTTT

J: TRBJ1-1
V: TRBV6-5
size: once
D: NA
CDR3: CASSLQHPGDTEAFF
DNA: TGTGCCAGCAGCTTACAACATCCGGGGGACACTGAAGCTTTCTTT

J: TRBJ1-2
V: TRBV10-3
size: NA
D: NA
CDR3: CANQGEGELDYGYTF
DNA: TGTGCCAACCAGGGTGAGGGGGAGTTGGACTATGGCTACACCTTC

J: TRBJ1-2
V: TRBV19
size: NA
D: NA
CDR3: CASSPGLWAGYTF
DNA: TGTGCCAGTAGTCCCGGTCTCTGGGCTGGCTACACCTTC

J: TRBJ1-6
V: TRBV6-6
size: NA
D: NA
CDR3: CASSPGIGNSPLHF
DNA: TGTGCCAGCAGCCCGGGGATAGGTAATTCACCCCTCCACTTT

J: TRBJ1-6
V: TRBV10-2
size: NA
D: NA
CDR3: CASRDSPLGSPLHF
DNA: TGCGCCAGCAGGGACAGCCCTCTGGGTTCACCCCTCCACTTT

J: TRBJ1-5
V: TRBV7-8
size: NA
D: TRBD1
CDR3: CASSPRDSRNQPQHF
DNA: TGTGCCAGCAGCCCCCGGGACAGCCGCAATCAGCCCCAGCATTTT

J: TRBJ1-2
V: TRBV3-1/TRBV3-2
size: NA
D: TRBD1
CDR3: CASSEDRDYGYTF
DNA: TGTGCCAGCAGCGAGGACAGGGACTATGGCTACACCTTC

J: TRBJ1-1
V: TRBV6-5
size: NA
D: NA
CDR3: CASSYSVGEAFF
DNA: TGTGCCAGCAGTTACTCGGTCGGTGAAGCTTTCTTT

J: TRBJ2-1
V: TRBV6-5
size: NA
D: NA
CDR3: CASSFRSYNEQFF
DNA: TGTGCCAGCAGTTTCCGGTCCTACAATGAGCAGTTCTTC

J: TRBJ1-2
V: TRBV7-9
size: NA
D: NA
CDR3: CASSLGPPINYGYTF
DNA: TGTGCCAGCAGCTTAGGACCGCCAATTAACTATGGCTACACCTTC

J: TRBJ2-2
V: TRBV7-8
size: NA
D: TRBD1
CDR3: CASSLGGTGDFTGELFF
DNA: TGTGCCAGCAGCTTAGGAGGGACAGGGGATTTCACCGGGGAGCTGTTTTTT

J: TRBJ1-3
V: TRBV20-1
size: NA
D: NA
CDR3: CSAVRGNTIYF
DNA: TGCAGTGCAGTACGCGGAAACACCATATATTTT

J: TRBJ1-5
V: TRBV5-1
size: NA
D: TRBD1
CDR3: CASSQGQGRNQPQHF
DNA: TGCGCCAGCAGCCAAGGACAGGGGCGCAATCAGCCCCAGCATTTT

J: TRBJ1-2
V: TRBV5-1
size: NA
D: NA
CDR3: CASSPQGGYGYTF
DNA: TGCGCCAGCAGCCCCCAGGGAGGCTATGGCTACACCTTC

J: TRBJ2-1
V: TRBV19
size: NA
D: NA
CDR3: CASQGKFSSNEQFF
DNA: TGTGCCAGTCAAGGGAAGTTCAGTTCCAATGAGCAGTTCTTC

J: TRBJ1-1
V: TRBV5-4
size: NA
D: TRBD1
CDR3: CASSLAPTGIGTEAFF
DNA: TGTGCCAGCAGCTTGGCCCCGACAGGGATCGGCACTGAAGCTTTCTTT

J: TRBJ2-7
V: TRBV29-1
size: NA
D: NA
CDR3: CSVGSGDHYEQYF
DNA: TGCAGCGTTGGGTCAGGGGATCACTACGAGCAGTACTTC

J: TRBJ1-1
V: TRBV7-9
size: NA
D: NA
CDR3: CASSLRMGRTEAFF
DNA: TGTGCCAGCAGCCTCCGGATGGGTCGGACTGAAGCTTTCTTT

J: TRBJ2-1
V: TRBV10-3
size: NA
D: TRBD2
CDR3: CAISVLAGGQSNYNEQFF
DNA: TGTGCCATCAGTGTACTAGCGGGGGGCCAATCGAACTACAATGAGCAGTTCTTC

J: TRBJ1-5
V: TRBV2
size: NA
D: NA
CDR3: CASRGGVISNQPQHF
DNA: TGTGCCAGCAGGGGGGGGGTGATTAGCAATCAGCCCCAGCATTTT

J: TRBJ1-3
V: TRBV2
size: NA
D: TRBD1
CDR3: CASIGTGFGNTIYF
DNA: TGTGCCAGCATCGGGACAGGGTTCGGAAACACCATATATTTT

J: TRBJ1-5
V: TRBV18
size: NA
D: TRBD1
CDR3: CASSPRRDSSNQPQHF
DNA: TGTGCCAGCTCACCACGTCGGGACAGTAGCAATCAGCCCCAGCATTTT

J: TRBJ1-1
V: TRBV29-1
size: NA
D: NA
CDR3: CSVEGGGGTEAFF
DNA: TGCAGCGTTGAAGGAGGGGGGGGCACTGAAGCTTTCTTT

J: TRBJ1-4
V: TRBV30
size: NA
D: NA
CDR3: CAWSGGTVATNEKLFF
DNA: TGTGCCTGGAGTGGCGGGACGGTAGCAACTAATGAAAAACTGTTTTTT

J: TRBJ1-2
V: TRBV21-1
size: NA
D: NA
CDR3: CASSAPWDRGPGGYTF
DNA: TGTGCCAGCAGCGCCCCGTGGGACAGGGGGCCTGGTGGCTACACCTTC

J: TRBJ1-3
V: TRBV7-6
size: NA
D: NA
CDR3: CASSLGQASGNTIYF
DNA: TGTGCCAGCAGCTTAGGGCAGGCCTCTGGAAACACCATATATTTT

J: TRBJ2-1
V: TRBV9
size: NA
D: NA
CDR3: CASSGAWGARYNEQFF
DNA: TGTGCCAGCAGCGGAGCATGGGGAGCGAGATACAATGAGCAGTTCTTC

J: TRBJ2-2
V: TRBV6-2/TRBV6-3
size: NA
D: TRBD1
CDR3: CASSPTRGLGTGRTGELFF
DNA: TGTGCCAGCAGCCCTACTCGGGGCCTGGGGACAGGGAGGACCGGGGAGCTGTTTTTT

J: TRBJ1-1
V: TRBV6-5
size: NA
D: NA
CDR3: CASSNHRNTEAFF
DNA: TGTGCCAGCAGCAATCACAGGAACACTGAAGCTTTCTTT

J: TRBJ2-1
V: TRBV7-9
size: NA
D: TRBD2
CDR3: CASSLARSGPYNEQFF
DNA: TGTGCCAGCAGCTTAGCGCGTAGCGGGCCCTACAATGAGCAGTTCTTC

J: TRBJ1-2
V: TRBV10-2
size: NA
D: TRBD1
CDR3: CASRGTAWIYGYTF
DNA: TGCGCCAGCAGGGGGACAGCCTGGATCTATGGCTACACCTTC

J: TRBJ1-6
V: TRBV5-4
size: NA
D: NA
CDR3: CASSRDNTGGSPLHF
DNA: TGTGCCAGCAGCCGGGACAACACCGGGGGTTCACCCCTCCACTTT

J: TRBJ1-5
V: TRBV30
size: NA
D: TRBD1
CDR3: CACSQGGNQPQHF
DNA: TGTGCCTGTTCGCAGGGGGGCAATCAGCCCCAGCATTTT

J: TRBJ2-7
V: TRBV5-1
size: NA
D: NA
CDR3: CASSSNSGNEQYF
DNA: TGCGCCAGCAGCTCGAACTCAGGGAACGAGCAGTACTTC

J: TRBJ1-1
V: TRBV7-2
size: NA
D: NA
CDR3: CASSLEWGNTEAFF
DNA: TGTGCCAGCAGCTTAGAATGGGGGAACACTGAAGCTTTCTTT